This record covers a single TCR beta chain. CDR3 length: 15 residues. Germline CDR1 and CDR2: SGDLS and YYNGEE. V was pared by 6 bases and J by 2 bases, with 8 bases of the junction left unmatched. The data belong to a study of blood T cell repertoires in COVID-19. TCRdb keeps only in-frame clones here, not all; method: immunoSEQ multiplex PCR. The sample comprises approximately 670,000 clones, 75% to 90% of which are singletons, and around 0.3% rests with the top ten. The clonotype was recovered from a woman between 18 and 30 years old with acute or convalescent COVID-19. The specimen sequenced was peripheral blood. J is TRBJ2-1 and V is TRBV9; TRBD2 matches at 7 bases. CDR3 in amino acids: CASTQGGGPYNEQFF. The CDR3 DNA is TGTGCCAGCACCCAGGGCGGGGGACCCTACAATGAGCAGTTCTTC.